This is a list of T cell receptor beta chains from one sample in a study of blood T cell repertoires in COVID-19. Measured with immunoSEQ multiplex PCR; TCRdb has only the in-frame clones, and not every one. The sample has some 54,000 clones, around 86% seen once; the top ten hold about 2%. Sample: peripheral blood. These receptors came from an older woman with acute or convalescent COVID-19. Each CDR3 is given with its conserved first and last residue. D genes are given only for firm matches. Only part of the rows carry a size: once, few, many, or a class if the clone is expanded.

TRBD2	TRBV11-2	-	TRBJ2-1	CASSLETSGKQFF	TGTGCCAGCAGCTTAGAAACTAGCGGGAAGCAGTTCTTC
TRBD1	TRBV3-1/TRBV3-2	-	TRBJ1-2	CASSYQDRVGYGYTF	TGTGCCAGCAGCTACCAGGACAGGGTGGGCTATGGCTACACCTTC
TRBD1	TRBV25-1	-	TRBJ2-3	CASTIQGADTQYF	TGTGCCAGCACTATACAGGGGGCAGATACGCAGTATTTT
-	TRBV3-1/TRBV3-2	-	TRBJ1-5	CASSQESGYQPQHF	TGTGCCAGCAGCCAAGAGTCGGGTTATCAGCCCCAGCATTTT
TRBD2	TRBV4-1	-	TRBJ2-3	CASSRSGGAGDTQYF	TGCGCCAGCAGCCGAAGCGGGGGGGCAGGAGATACGCAGTATTTT
-	TRBV28	-	TRBJ1-5	CASTLTNQPQHF	TGTGCCAGCACCCTGACAAATCAGCCCCAGCATTTT
TRBD1	TRBV5-1	once	TRBJ1-2	CASSWGQGSAYGYTF	TGCGCCAGCAGCTGGGGACAGGGTAGCGCCTATGGCTACACCTTC
-	TRBV28	-	TRBJ1-6	CASSLGGVGLRSPLHF	TGTGCCAGCAGTTTAGGAGGGGTCGGTTTGAGGTCACCCCTCCACTTT
TRBD1	TRBV28	once	TRBJ2-2	CASSEQGRTGELFF	TGTGCCAGCAGTGAACAGGGGCGCACCGGGGAGCTGTTTTTT
-	TRBV19	once	TRBJ2-2	CASSTDIRRANTGELFF	TGTGCCAGTAGTACAGACATTCGGAGAGCGAACACCGGGGAGCTGTTTTTT